Reported below is one T cell receptor beta chain. Its target is not known. Losses at the gene ends were 2 bases for V and 2 bases for J; bases not matched to a gene: 7. From germline, CDR1 is MNHEY and CDR2 SMNVEV (reference sequence). The CDR3 spans 16 residues. Treatment denoted: some 19 received Ad26.COV2.S at low or high dose, single or two shots; roughly 5 received placebo; per-sample allocation not given. Day 63 after the first injection of vaccine or placebo was the sampling time. At a Boston site, the person donating was an adult of 18-55 years. These data come from a study of Ad26.COV2.S vaccination and SARS-CoV-2 variants. Study conclusions and caveats: CD8+ and CD4+ T cells specific for spike reportedly responded with substantial breadth after vaccination.

Method: immunoSEQ multiplex PCR; TCRdb's copy keeps in-frame clones and lacks some. This repertoire shows some 250,000 clones, 70% to 90% found once; its top ten account for around a tenth. This TCR was sampled from a person between 18 and 65 years old who received the Ad26.COV2.S COVID-19 vaccine or a placebo. Sequencing used peripheral blood, obtained in a trial of Ad26.COV2.S vaccine versus placebo. The chain has TRBV27 and TRBJ2-7; 9 bases match TRBD1. CDR3 protein: CASSLDEQGATYEQYF. The CDR3 DNA sequence: TGTGCCAGCAGTTTAGATGAACAGGGGGCCACCTACGAGCAGTACTTC.